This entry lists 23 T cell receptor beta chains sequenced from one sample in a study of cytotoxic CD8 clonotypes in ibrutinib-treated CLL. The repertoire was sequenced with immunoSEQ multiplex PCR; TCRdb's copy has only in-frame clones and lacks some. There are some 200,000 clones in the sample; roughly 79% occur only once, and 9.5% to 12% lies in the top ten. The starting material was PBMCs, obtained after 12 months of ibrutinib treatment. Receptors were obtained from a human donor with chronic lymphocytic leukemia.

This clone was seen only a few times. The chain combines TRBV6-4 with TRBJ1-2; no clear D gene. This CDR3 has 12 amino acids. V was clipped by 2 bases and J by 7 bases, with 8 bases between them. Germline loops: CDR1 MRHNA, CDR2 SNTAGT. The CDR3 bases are TGTGCCAGCAGTGACACCCAGGCTGGCTACACCTTC. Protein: CASSDTQAGYTF.

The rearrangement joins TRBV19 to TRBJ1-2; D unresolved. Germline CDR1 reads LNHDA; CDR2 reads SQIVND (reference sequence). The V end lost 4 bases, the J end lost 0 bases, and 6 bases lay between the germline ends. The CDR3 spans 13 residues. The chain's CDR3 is CASSREANYGYTF. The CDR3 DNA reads TGTGCCAGTAGTAGAGAGGCTAACTATGGCTACACCTTC.

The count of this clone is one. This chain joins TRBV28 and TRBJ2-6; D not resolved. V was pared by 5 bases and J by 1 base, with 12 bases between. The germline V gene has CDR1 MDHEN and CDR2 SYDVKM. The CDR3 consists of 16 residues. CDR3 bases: TGTGCCAGCAGTCCTATTCGCCCTTCTGGGGCCAACGTCCTGACTTTC. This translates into CASSPIRPSGANVLTF.

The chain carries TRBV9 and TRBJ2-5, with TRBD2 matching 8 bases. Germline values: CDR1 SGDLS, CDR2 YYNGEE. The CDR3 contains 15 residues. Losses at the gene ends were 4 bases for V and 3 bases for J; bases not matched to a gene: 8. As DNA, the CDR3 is TGTGCCAGCAGCTCTTCTAGCGGGCTTAAAGAGACCCAGTACTTC. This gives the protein CASSSSSGLKETQYF.

The CDR3 sequence is CSVGAGSEQYF. The CDR3 DNA is TGCAGCGTTGGCGCAGGGAGCGAGCAGTACTTC. The chain is built from TRBV29-1 and TRBJ2-7, with D perhaps being TRBD1 or TRBD2 (5 bases each). The germline V gene has CDR1 SQVTM and CDR2 ANQGSEA. V was shortened by 4 bases and J by 6 bases, with 10 bases between the two germline ends. There are 11 residues in the CDR3.

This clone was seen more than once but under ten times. CDR3 amino acids: CASRSGTGSDGYTF. The DNA for the CDR3 is TGTGCCAGCAGATCCGGGACAGGGAGCGATGGCTACACCTTC. The chain links TRBV27 to TRBJ1-2, with 9 bases identical to TRBD1. V lost 6 bases to trimming and J lost 6 bases; unmatched junction nucleotides: 8. The germline gives CDR1 MNHEY, CDR2 SMNVEV (reference sequence). This CDR3 spans 14 amino acids.

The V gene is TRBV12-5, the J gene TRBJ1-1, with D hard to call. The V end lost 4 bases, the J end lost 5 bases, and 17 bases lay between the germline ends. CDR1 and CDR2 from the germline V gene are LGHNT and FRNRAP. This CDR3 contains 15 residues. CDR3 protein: CASGSLDGVSTEAFF. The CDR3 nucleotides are TGTGCTAGTGGTTCCTTGGACGGGGTCTCGACTGAAGCTTTCTTT.

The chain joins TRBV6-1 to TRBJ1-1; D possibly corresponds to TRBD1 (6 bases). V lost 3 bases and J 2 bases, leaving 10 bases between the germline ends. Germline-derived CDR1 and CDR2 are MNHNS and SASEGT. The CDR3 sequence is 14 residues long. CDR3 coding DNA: TGTGCCAGCAGTGAGCAGGGGCGAAACACTGAAGCTTTCTTT. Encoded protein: CASSEQGRNTEAFF.

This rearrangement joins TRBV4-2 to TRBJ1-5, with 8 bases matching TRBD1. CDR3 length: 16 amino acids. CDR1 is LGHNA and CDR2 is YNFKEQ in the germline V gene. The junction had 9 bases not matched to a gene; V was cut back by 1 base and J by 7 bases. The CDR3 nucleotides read TGTGCCAGCAGCCAAGGTCTAGGACAGGGCGGGCAGCCCCAGCATTTT. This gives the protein CASSQGLGQGGQPQHF.

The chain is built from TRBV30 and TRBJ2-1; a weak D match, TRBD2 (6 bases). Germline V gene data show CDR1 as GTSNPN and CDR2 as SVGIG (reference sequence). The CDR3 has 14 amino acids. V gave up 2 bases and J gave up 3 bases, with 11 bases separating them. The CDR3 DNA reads TGTGCCTGGAGTTCCGGGGAGGTCTACAATGAGCAGTTCTTC. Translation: CAWSSGEVYNEQFF.

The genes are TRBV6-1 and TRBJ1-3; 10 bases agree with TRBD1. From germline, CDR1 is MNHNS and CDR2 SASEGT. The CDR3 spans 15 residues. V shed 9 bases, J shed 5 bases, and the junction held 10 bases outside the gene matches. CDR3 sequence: CASTPGQGTRNTIYF. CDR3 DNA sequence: TGTGCCAGTACTCCGGGACAGGGGACGCGAAACACCATATATTTT.

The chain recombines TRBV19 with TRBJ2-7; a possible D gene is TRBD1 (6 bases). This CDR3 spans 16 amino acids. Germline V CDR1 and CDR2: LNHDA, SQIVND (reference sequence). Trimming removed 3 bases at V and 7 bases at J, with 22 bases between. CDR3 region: CASSIWGPSALSEQYF. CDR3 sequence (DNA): TGTGCCAGTAGTATTTGGGGGCCCTCGGCCCTATCTGAGCAGTACTTC. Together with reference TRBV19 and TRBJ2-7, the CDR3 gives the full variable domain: DGGITQSPKYLFRKEGQNVTLSCEQNLNHDAMYWYRQDPGQGLRLIYYSQIVNDFQKGDIAEGYSVSREKKESFPLTVTSAQKNPTAFYLCASSIWGPSALSEQYFGPGTRLTVT.

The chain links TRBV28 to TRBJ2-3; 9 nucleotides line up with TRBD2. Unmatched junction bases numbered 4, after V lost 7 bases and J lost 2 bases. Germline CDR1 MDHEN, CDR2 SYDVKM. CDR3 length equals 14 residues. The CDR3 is CASTTSGFTDTQYF. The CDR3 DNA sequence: TGTGCCAGCACCACTAGCGGGTTCACAGATACGCAGTATTTT.

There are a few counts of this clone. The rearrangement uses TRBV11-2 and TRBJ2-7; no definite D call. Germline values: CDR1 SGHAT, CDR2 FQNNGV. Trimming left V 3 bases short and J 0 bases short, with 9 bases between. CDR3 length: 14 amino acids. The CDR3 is CASSFGSPSYEQYF. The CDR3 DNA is TGTGCCAGCAGCTTTGGCAGCCCCTCCTACGAGCAGTACTTC.

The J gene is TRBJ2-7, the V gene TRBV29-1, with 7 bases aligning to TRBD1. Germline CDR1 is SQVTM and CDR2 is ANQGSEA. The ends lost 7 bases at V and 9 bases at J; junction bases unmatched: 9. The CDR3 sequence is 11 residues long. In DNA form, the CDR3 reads TGCAGCGCCAGCAGACAGGGTCTGCAGTACTTC. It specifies CSASRQGLQYF.

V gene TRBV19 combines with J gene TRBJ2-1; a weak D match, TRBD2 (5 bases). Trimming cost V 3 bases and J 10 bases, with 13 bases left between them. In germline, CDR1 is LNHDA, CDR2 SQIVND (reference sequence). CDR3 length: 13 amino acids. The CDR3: CASSISSPEEQFF. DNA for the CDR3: TGTGCCAGTAGTATTTCTAGCCCCGAGGAGCAGTTCTTC.

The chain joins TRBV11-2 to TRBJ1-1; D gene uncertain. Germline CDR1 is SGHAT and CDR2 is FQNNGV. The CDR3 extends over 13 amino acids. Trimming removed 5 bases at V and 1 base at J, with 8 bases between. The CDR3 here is CASSDPGNTEAFF. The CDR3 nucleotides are TGTGCCAGCAGCGACCCAGGGAACACTGAAGCTTTCTTT.

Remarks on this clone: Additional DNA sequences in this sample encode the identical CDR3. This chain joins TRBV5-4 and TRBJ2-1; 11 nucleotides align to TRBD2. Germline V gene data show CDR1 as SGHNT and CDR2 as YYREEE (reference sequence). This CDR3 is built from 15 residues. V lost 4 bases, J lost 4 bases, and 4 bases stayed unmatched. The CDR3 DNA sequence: TGTGCCAGCAGCCCCGGGACTAGCGGATACAATGAGCAGTTCTTC. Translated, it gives CASSPGTSGYNEQFF.

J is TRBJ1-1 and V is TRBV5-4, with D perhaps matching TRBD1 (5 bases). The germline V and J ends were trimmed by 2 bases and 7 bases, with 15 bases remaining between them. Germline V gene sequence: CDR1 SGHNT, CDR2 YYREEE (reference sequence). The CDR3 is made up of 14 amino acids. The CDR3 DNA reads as TGTGCCAGCAGCTTCACCGGGACGGCAGTTGAAGCTTTCTTT. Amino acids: CASSFTGTAVEAFF.

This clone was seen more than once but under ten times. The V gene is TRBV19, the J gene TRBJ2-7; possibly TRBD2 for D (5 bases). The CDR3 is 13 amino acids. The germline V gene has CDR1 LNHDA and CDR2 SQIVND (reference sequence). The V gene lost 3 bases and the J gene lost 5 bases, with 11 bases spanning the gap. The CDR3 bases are TGTGCCAGTAGTATGGGAGTCGGGGACGAGCAGTACTTC. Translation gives CASSMGVGDEQYF.

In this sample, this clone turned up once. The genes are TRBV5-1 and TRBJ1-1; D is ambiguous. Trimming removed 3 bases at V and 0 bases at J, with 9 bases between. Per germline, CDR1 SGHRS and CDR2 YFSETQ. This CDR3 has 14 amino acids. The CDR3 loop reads CASSWALLNTEAFF. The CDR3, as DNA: TGCGCCAGCAGCTGGGCACTTCTGAACACTGAAGCTTTCTTT.

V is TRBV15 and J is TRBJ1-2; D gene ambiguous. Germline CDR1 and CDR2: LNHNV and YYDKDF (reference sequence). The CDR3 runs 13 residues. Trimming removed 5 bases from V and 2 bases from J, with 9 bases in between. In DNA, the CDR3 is TGTGCCACCAGCGAGGGAACGAACTATGGCTACACCTTC. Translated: CATSEGTNYGYTF.

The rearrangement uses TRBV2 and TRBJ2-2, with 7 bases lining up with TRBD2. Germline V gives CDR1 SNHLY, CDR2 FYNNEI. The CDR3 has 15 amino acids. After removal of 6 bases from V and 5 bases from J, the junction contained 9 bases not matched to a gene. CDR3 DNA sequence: TGTGCCAGCAGGCCGGTTAGGACTAGAACCGGGGAGCTGTTTTTT. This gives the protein CASRPVRTRTGELFF.